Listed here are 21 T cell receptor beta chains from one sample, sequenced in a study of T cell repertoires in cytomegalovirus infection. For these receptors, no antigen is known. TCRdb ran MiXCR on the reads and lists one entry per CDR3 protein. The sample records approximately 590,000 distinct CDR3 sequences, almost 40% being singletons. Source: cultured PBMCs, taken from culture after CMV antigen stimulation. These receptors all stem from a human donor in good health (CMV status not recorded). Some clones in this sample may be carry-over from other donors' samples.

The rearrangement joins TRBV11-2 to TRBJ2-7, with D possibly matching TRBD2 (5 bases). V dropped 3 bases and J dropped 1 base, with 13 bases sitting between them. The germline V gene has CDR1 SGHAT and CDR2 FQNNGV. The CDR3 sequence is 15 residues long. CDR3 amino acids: CASSLRTPTSYEQYF. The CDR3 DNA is TGTGCCAGCAGCTTGAGGACTCCTACATCCTACGAGCAGTACTTC. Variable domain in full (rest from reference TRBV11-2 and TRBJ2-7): EAGVAQSPRYKIIEKRQSVAFWCNPISGHATLYWYQQILGQGPKLLIQFQNNGVVDDSQLPKDRFSAERLKGVDSTLKIQPAKLEDSAVYLCASSLRTPTSYEQYFGPGTRLTVT.

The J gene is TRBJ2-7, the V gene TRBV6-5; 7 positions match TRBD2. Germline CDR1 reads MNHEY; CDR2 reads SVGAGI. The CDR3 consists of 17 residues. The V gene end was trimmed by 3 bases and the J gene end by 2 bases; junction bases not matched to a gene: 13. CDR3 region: CASSYHFTGGTPYEQYF. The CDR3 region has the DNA TGTGCCAGCAGTTATCACTTCACGGGGGGAACGCCCTACGAGCAGTACTTC.

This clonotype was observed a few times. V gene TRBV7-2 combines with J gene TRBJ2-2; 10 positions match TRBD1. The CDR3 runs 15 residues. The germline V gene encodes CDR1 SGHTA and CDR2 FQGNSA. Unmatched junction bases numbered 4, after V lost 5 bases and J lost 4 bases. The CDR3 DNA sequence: TGTGCCAGCAGCCACGGGACAGGGGTCACCGGGGAGCTGTTTTTT. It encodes CASSHGTGVTGELFF. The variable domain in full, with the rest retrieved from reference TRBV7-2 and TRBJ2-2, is GAGVSQSPSNKVTEKGKDVELRCDPISGHTALYWYRQSLGQGLEFLIYFQGNSAPDKSGLPSDRFSAERTGGSVSTLTIQRTQQEDSAVYLCASSHGTGVTGELFFGEGSRLTVL.

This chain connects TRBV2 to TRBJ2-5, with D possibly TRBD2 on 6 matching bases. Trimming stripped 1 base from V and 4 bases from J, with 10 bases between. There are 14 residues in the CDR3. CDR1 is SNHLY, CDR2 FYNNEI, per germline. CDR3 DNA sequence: TGTGCCAGCAGTGAAGGGATGGGGGGAGAGACCCAGTACTTC. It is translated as CASSEGMGGETQYF.

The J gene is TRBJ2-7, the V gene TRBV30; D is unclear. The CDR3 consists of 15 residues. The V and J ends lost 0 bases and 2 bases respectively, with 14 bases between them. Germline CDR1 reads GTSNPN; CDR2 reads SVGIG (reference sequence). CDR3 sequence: CAWSVHSDAAYEQYF. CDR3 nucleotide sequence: TGTGCCTGGAGTGTACACTCTGATGCGGCCTACGAGCAGTACTTC.

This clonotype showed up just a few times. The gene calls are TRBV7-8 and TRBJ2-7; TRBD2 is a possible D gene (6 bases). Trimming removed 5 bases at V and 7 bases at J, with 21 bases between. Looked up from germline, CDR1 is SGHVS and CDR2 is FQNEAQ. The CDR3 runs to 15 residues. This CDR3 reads CASSPRGAGRREQYF. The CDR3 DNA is TGTGCCAGCAGCCCCAGAGGCGCGGGGCGGAGGGAGCAGTACTTC.

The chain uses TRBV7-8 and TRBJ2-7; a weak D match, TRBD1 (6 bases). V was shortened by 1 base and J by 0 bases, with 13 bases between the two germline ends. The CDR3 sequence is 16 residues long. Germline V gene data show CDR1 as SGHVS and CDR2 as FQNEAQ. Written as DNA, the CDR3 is TGTGCCAGCAGCTTAGTCCCACAGGGAGTCTCCTACGAGCAGTACTTC. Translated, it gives CASSLVPQGVSYEQYF.

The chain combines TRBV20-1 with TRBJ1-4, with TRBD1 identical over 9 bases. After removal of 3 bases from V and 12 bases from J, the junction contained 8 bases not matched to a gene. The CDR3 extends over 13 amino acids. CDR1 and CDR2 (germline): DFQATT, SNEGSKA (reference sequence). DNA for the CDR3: TGCAGTGCTAGGGCCGGTTGGACAGGGGAACTGTTTTTT. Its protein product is CSARAGWTGELFF.

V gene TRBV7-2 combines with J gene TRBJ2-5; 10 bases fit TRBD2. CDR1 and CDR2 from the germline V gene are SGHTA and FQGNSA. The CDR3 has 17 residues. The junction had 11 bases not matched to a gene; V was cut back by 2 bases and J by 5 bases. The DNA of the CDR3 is TGTGCCAGCAGCTTATATCTGAGCGGGGGGGCTCAGGAGACCCAGTACTTC. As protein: CASSLYLSGGAQETQYF.

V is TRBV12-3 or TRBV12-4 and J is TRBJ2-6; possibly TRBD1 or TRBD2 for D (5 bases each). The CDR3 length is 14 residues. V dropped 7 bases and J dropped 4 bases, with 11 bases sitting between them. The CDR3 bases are TGTGCCAGCACTCGGGGCTCAGGGGCCAACGTCCTGACTTTC. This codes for CASTRGSGANVLTF.

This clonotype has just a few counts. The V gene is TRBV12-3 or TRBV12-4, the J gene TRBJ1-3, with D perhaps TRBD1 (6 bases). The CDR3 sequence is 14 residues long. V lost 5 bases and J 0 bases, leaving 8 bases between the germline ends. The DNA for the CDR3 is TGTGCCAGCAGTATACAGGGCTCTGGAAACACCATATATTTT. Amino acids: CASSIQGSGNTIYF.

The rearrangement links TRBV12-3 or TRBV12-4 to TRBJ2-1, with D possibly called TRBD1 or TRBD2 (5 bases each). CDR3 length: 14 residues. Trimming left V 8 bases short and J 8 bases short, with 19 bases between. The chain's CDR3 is CASCKLGVAHEQFF. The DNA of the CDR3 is TGTGCCAGCTGCAAACTGGGGGTGGCCCATGAGCAGTTCTTC.

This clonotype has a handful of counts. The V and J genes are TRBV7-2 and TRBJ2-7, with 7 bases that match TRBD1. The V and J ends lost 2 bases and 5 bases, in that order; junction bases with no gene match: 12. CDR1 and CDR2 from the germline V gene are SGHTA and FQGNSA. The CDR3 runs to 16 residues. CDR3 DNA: TGTGCCAGCAGCTTAACGGAGACAGGGTTTAGAAACGAGCAGTACTTC. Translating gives CASSLTETGFRNEQYF.

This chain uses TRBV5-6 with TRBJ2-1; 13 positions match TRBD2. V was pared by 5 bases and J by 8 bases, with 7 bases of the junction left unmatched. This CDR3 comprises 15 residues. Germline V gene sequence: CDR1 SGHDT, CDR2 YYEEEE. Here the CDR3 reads CASSQLAGGQDEQFF. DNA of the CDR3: TGTGCCAGCAGTCAACTAGCGGGGGGGCAGGATGAGCAGTTCTTC.

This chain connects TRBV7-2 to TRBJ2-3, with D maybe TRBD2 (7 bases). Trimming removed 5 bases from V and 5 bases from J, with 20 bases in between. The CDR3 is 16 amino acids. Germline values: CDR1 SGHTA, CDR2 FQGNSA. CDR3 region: CASSPEVQGGGDTQYF. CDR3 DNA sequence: TGTGCCAGCAGCCCAGAGGTCCAAGGGGGGGGAGATACGCAGTATTTT.

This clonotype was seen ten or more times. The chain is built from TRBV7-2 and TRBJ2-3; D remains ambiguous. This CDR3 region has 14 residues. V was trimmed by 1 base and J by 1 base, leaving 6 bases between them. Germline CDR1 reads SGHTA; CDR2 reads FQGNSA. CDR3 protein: CASSLGVGTDTQYF. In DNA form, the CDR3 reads TGTGCCAGCAGCTTAGGGGTCGGCACAGATACGCAGTATTTT.

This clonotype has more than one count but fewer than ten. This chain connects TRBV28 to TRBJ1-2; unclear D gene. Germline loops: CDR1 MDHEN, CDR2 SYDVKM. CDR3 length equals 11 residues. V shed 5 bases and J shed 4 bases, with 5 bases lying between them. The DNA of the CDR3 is TGTGCCAGCAGTGACCTCTATGGCTACACCTTC. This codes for CASSDLYGYTF.

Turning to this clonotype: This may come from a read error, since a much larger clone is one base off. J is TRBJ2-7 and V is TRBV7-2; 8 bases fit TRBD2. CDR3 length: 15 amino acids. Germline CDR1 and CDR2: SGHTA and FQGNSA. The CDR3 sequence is CARSGGRGGSYEQYF. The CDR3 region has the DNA TGTGCCCGCAGCGGCGGCCGGGGGGGCTCCTACGAGCAGTACTTC.

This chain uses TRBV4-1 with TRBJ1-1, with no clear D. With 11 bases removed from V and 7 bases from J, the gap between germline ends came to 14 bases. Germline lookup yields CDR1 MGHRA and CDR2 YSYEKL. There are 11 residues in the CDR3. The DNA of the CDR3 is TGCGCCCCCCGCCGTCAGTTTGAAGCTTTCTTT. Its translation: CAPRRQFEAFF.

The CDR3, as DNA: TGTGCCAGCAGCTCTCAACGGGACAGGGCTAACGAGCAGTACTTC. Translation: CASSSQRDRANEQYF. The V call is TRBV7-6, the J call TRBJ2-7, with 9 bases aligning to TRBD1. The V gene end was trimmed by 4 bases and the J gene end by 5 bases; junction bases not matched to a gene: 9. Per germline, CDR1 SGHVS and CDR2 FNYEAQ. The CDR3 loop spans 15 amino acids.

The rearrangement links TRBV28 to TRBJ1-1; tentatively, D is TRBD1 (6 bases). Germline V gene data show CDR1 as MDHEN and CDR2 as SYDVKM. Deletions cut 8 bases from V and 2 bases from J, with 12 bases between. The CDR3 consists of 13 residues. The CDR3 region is CASAGGYNTEAFF. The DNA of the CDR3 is TGTGCCAGCGCGGGGGGCTATAACACTGAAGCTTTCTTT.